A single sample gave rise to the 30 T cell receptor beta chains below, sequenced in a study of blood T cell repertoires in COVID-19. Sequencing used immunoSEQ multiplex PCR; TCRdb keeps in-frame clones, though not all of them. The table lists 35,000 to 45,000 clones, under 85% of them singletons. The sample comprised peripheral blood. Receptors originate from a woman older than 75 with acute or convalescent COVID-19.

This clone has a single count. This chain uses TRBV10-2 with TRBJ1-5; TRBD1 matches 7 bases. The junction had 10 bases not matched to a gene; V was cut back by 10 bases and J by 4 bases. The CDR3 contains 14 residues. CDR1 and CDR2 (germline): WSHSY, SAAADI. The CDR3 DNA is TGCGCCACCTCTCGGGACAGCCGAAATCAGCCCCAGCATTTT. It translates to CATSRDSRNQPQHF.

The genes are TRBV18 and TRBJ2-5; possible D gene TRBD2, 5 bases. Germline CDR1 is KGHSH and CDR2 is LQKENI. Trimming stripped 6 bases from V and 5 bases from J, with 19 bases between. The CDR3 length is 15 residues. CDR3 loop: CASSPEGSRRETQYF. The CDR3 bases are TGTGCCAGCTCCCCCGAGGGATCCAGACGGGAGACCCAGTACTTC.

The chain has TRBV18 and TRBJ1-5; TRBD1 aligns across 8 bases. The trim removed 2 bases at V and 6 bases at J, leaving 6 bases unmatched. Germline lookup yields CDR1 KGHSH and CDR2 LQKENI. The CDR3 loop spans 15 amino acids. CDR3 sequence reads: CASSPTQGEGQPQHF. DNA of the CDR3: TGTGCCAGCTCACCAACACAGGGGGAGGGTCAGCCCCAGCATTTT.

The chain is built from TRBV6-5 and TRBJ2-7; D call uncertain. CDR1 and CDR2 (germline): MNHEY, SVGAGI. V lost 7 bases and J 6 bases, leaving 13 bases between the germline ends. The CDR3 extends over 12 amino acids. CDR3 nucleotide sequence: TGTGCCAGCACCCATCGGTGGGCCGAGCAGTACTTC. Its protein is CASTHRWAEQYF.

The CDR3 here is CASSFGTGSSNEQFF. The CDR3 nucleotides read TGTGCCAGCAGCTTCGGGACAGGATCTAGCAATGAGCAGTTCTTC. This chain connects TRBV5-6 to TRBJ2-1; 8 positions match TRBD1. The CDR3 is 15 amino acids. V was clipped by 2 bases and J by 6 bases; unmatched bases: 7. Germline values: CDR1 SGHDT, CDR2 YYEEEE.

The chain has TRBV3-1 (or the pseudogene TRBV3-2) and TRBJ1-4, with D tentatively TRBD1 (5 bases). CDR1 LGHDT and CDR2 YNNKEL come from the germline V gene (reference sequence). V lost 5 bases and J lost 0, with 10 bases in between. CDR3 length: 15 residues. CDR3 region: CASSSSGATNEKLFF. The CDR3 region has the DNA TGTGCCAGCAGCAGCTCGGGGGCAACTAATGAAAAACTGTTTTTT.

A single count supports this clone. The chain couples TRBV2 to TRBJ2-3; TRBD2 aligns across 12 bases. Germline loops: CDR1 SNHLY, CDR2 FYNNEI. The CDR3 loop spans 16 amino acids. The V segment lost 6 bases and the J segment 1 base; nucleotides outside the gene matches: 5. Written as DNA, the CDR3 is TGTGCCAGCAGCCCTAGCGGGAGGGGAGGCACAGATACGCAGTATTTT. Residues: CASSPSGRGGTDTQYF.

CDR3 DNA sequence: TGTGCCAGCTGTCCGGAGGGAACTAACTATGGCTACACCTTC. It specifies CASCPEGTNYGYTF. The V gene is TRBV2, the J gene TRBJ1-2, with D uncertain. CDR3 length: 14 residues. Trimming stripped 8 bases from V and 0 bases from J, with 13 bases between. CDR1 is SNHLY, CDR2 FYNNEI, per germline. Supplemented by reference TRBV2 and TRBJ1-2, the full variable domain reads EPEVTQTPSHQVTQMGQEVILRCVPISNHLYFYWYRQILGQKVEFLVSFYNNEISEKSEIFDDQFSVERPDGSNFTLKIRSTKLEDSAMYFCASCPEGTNYGYTFGSGTRLTVV.

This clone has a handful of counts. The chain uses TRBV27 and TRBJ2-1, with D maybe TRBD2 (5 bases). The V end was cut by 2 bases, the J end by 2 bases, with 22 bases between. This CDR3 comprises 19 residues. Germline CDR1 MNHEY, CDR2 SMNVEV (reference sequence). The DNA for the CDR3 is TGTGCCAGCAGTTTAGGCGGGCGACTTTTAAGGGCGCCCTACAATGAGCAGTTCTTC. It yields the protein CASSLGGRLLRAPYNEQFF.

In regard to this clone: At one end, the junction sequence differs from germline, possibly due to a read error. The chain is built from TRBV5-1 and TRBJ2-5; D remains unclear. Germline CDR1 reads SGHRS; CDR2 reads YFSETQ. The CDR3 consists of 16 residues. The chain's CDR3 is CAGSLAVSLSQETQYF. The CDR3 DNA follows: TGCGCCGGCAGCTTGGCCGTTTCTCTAAGCCAAGAGACCCAGTACTTC.

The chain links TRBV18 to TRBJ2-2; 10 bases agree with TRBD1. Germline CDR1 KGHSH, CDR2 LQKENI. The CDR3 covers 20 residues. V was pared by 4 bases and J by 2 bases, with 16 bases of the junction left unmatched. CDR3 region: CASSLLNRQGAEVNTGELFF. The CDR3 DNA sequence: TGTGCCAGCTCACTTCTTAATCGACAGGGGGCGGAAGTCAACACCGGGGAGCTGTTTTTT.

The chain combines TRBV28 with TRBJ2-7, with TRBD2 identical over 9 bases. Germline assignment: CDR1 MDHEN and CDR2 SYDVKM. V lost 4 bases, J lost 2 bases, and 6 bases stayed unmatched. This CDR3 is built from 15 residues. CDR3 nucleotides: TGTGCCAGCAGTTCCTTGACTAGCGGAACCTACGAGCAGTACTTC. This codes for CASSSLTSGTYEQYF.

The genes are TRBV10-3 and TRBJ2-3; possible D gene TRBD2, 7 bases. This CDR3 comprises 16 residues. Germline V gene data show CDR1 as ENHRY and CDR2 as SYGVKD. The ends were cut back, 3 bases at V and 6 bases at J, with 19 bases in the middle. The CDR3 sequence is CAISEGGAGPADTQYF. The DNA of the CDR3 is TGTGCCATCAGTGAAGGGGGGGCGGGACCTGCCGATACGCAGTATTTT.

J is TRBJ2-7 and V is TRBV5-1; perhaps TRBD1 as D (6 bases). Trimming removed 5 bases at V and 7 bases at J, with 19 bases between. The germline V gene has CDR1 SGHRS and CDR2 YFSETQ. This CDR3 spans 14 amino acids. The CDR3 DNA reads TGCGCCAGCAGTCAAGAAGGGGGAACGGGGGAGCAGTACTTC. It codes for CASSQEGGTGEQYF.

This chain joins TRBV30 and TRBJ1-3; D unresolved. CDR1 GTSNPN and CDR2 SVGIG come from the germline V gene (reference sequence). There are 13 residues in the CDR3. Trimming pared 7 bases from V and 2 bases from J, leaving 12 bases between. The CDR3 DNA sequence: TGTGCCTCCTCAAAAACGGCTGGAAACACCATATATTTT. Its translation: CASSKTAGNTIYF.

The CDR3 protein is CASSYSRQGFGGYTF. Written as DNA, the CDR3 is TGTGCCAGCAGTTACTCACGACAGGGGTTTGGGGGCTACACCTTC. The V and J genes are TRBV6-5 and TRBJ1-2; TRBD1 matches 8 bases. Unmatched junction bases numbered 8, after V lost 0 bases and J lost 8 bases. There are 15 residues in the CDR3. Germline CDR1 reads MNHEY; CDR2 reads SVGAGI.

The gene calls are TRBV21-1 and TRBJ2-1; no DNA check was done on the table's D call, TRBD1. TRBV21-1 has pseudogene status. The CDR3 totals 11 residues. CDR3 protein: CASRVQGPQFF. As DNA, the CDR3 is TGTGCCAGCAGGGTACAGGGGCCGCAGTTCTTC.

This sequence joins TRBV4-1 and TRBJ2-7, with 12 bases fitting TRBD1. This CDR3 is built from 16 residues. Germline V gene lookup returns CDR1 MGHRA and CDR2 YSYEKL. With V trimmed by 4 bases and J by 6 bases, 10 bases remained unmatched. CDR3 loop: CASSRNVGTGGGEQYF. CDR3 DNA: TGCGCCAGCAGCCGCAACGTCGGGACAGGGGGCGGCGAGCAGTACTTC.

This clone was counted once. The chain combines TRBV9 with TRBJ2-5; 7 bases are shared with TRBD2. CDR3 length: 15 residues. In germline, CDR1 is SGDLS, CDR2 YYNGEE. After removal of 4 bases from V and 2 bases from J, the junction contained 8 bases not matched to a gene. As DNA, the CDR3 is TGTGCCAGCAGCATCCAAAGCGGGAAACAAGAGACCCAGTACTTC. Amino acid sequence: CASSIQSGKQETQYF. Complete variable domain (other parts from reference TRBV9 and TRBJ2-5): DSGVTQTPKHLITATGQRVTLRCSPRSGDLSVYWYQQSLDQGLQFLIQYYNGEERAKGNILERFSAQQFPDLHSELNLSSLELGDSALYFCASSIQSGKQETQYFGPGTRLLVL.

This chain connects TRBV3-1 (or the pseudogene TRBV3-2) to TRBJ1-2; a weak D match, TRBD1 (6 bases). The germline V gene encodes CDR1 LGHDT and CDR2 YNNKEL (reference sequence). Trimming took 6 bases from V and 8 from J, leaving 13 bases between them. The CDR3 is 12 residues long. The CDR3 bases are TGTGCCAGCAGAAGGGAGGGGGTCGGCTACACCTTC. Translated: CASRREGVGYTF.

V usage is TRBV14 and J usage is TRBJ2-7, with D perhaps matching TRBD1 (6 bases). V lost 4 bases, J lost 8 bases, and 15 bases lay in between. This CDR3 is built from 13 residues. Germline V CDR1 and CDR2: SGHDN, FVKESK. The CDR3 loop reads CASSPTGNFKQYF. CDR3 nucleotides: TGTGCCAGCAGCCCCACAGGGAATTTCAAGCAGTACTTC. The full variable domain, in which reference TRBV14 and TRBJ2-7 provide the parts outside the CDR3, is EAGVTQFPSHSVIEKGQTVTLRCDPISGHDNLYWYRRVMGKEIKFLLHFVKESKQDESGMPNNRFLAERTGGTYSTLKVQPAELEDSGVYFCASSPTGNFKQYFGPGTRLTVT.

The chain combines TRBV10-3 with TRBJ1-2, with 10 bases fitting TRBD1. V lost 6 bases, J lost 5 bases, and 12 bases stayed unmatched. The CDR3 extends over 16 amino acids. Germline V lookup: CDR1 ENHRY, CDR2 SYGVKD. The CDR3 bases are TGTGCCATCAGCCAGGGCGGAGACAGGGGGCAGTATGGCTACACCTTC. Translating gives CAISQGGDRGQYGYTF.

The CDR3, as DNA: TGTGCCTGCACACCAGCGGCACCCGCGAACACCGGGGAGCTGTTTTTT. It codes for CACTPAAPANTGELFF. V usage is TRBV30 and J usage is TRBJ2-2; tentative D call: TRBD2 (5 bases). In germline, CDR1 is GTSNPN, CDR2 SVGIG (reference sequence). Trimming removed 6 bases from V and 0 bases from J, with 17 bases in between. The CDR3 is made up of 16 amino acids.

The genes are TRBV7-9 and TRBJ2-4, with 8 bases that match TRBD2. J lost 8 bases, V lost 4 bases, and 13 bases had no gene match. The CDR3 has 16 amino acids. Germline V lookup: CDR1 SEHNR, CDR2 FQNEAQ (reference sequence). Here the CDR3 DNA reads TGTGCCAGCAGCTCCTCCCGGGTAGCGGGACTCCACATTCAGTACTTC. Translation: CASSSSRVAGLHIQYF. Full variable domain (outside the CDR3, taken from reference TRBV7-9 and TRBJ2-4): DTGVSQNPRHKITKRGQNVTFRCDPISEHNRLYWYRQTLGQGPEFLTYFQNEAQLEKSRLLSDRFSAERPKGSFSTLEIQRTEQGDSAMYLCASSSSRVAGLHIQYFGAGTRLSVL.

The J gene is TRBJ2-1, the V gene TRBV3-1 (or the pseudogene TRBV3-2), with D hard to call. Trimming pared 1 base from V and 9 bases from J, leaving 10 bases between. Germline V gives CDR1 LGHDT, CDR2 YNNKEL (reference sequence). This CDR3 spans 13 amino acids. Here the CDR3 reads CASSQGRGPEQFF. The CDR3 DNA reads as TGTGCCAGCAGCCAAGGGCGCGGTCCTGAGCAGTTCTTC.

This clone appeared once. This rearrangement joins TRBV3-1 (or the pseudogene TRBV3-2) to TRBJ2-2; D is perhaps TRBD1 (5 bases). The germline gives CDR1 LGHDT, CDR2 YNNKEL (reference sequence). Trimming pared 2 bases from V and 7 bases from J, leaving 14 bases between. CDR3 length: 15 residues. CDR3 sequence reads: CASSQQGRAGGELFF. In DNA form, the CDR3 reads TGTGCCAGCAGCCAACAGGGCCGAGCTGGCGGGGAGCTGTTTTTT.

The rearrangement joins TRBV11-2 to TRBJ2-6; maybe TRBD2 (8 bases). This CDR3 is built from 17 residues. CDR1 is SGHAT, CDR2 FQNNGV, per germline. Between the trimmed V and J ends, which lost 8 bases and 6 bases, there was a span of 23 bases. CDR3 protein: CASELSGGGPAANVLTF. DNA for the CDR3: TGTGCCAGCGAGCTTTCGGGAGGGGGCCCTGCGGCCAACGTCCTGACTTTC.

CDR3 sequence reads: CASSRPGLAGAGNEQYF. CDR3 DNA sequence: TGTGCCAGCAGCCGCCCCGGACTAGCGGGGGCCGGGAACGAGCAGTACTTC. The V call is TRBV28, the J call TRBJ2-7; 13 bases map to TRBD2. Per the germline V gene, CDR1 is MDHEN and CDR2 is SYDVKM. This CDR3 is 17 amino acids long. With 6 bases clipped from V and 5 bases from J, the junction kept 13 bases outside the gene matches.

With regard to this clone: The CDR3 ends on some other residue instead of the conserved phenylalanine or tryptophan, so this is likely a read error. The CDR3 sequence is CASSQALGQFNSYGYTL. The CDR3 DNA follows: TGTGCCAGCAGCCAAGCCCTGGGACAGTTTAACTCTTATGGCTACACCCTC. The chain uses TRBV3-1 (or the pseudogene TRBV3-2) and TRBJ1-2; 7 bases are a match to TRBD1. J gave up 5 bases and V 1 base, and 13 bases lay outside the gene matches. CDR3 size: 17 residues. In germline, CDR1 is LGHDT, CDR2 YNNKEL (reference sequence).

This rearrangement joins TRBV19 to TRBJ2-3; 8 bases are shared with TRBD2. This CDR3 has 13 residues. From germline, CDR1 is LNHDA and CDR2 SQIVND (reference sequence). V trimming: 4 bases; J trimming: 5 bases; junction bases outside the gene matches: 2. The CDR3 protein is CASSNGGGDTQYF. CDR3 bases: TGTGCCAGTAGTAACGGGGGGGGAGATACGCAGTATTTT.